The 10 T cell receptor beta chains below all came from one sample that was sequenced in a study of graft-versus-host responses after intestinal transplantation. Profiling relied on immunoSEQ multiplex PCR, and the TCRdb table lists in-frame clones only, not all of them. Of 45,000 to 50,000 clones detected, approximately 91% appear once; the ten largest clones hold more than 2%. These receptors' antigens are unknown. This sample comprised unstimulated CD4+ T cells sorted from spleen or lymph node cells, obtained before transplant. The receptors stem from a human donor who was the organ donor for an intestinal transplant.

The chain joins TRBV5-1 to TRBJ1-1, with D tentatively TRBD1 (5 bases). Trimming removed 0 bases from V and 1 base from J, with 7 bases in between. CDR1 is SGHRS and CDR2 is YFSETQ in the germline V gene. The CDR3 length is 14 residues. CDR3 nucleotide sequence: TGCGCCAGCAGCTTGGCGACAGCGAACACTGAAGCTTTCTTT. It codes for CASSLATANTEAFF. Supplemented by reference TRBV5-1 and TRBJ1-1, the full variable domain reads KAGVTQTPRYLIKTRGQQVTLSCSPISGHRSVSWYQQTPGQGLQFLFEYFSETQRNKGNFPGRFSGRQFSNSRSEMNVSTLELGDSALYLCASSLATANTEAFFGQGTRLTVV.

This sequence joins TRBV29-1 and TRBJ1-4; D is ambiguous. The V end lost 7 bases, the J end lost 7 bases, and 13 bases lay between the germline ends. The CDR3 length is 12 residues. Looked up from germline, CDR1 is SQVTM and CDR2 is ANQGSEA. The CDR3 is CSARVAGEKLFF. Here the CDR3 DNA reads TGCAGCGCACGGGTGGCGGGTGAAAAACTGTTTTTT.

CDR3 in DNA: TGTGCCAGCAGTTACGGGAGCACAGATACGCAGTATTTT. Translated, it gives CASSYGSTDTQYF. The V gene is TRBV6-6, the J gene TRBJ2-3, with D hard to call. The CDR3 consists of 13 residues. V was shortened by 2 bases and J by 0 bases, with 3 bases between the two germline ends. CDR1 and CDR2 (germline): MNHNY, SVGAGI (reference sequence).

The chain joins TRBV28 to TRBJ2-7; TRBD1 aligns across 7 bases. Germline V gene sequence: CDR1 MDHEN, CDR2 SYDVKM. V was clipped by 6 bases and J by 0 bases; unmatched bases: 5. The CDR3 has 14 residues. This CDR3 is CASRATGTSYEQYF. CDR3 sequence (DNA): TGTGCCAGCAGGGCGACAGGGACCTCCTACGAGCAGTACTTC.

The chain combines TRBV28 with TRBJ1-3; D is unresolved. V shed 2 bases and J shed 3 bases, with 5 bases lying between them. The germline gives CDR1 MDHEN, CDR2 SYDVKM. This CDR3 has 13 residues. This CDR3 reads CASSLGRGNTIYF. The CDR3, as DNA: TGTGCCAGCAGTTTAGGACGTGGAAACACCATATATTTT.

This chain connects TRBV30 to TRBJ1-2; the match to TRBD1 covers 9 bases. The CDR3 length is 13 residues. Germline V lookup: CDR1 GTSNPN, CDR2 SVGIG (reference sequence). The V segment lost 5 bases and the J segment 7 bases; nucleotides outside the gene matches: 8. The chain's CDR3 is CAWAIQGALGYTF. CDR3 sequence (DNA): TGTGCCTGGGCGATACAGGGGGCGCTTGGCTACACCTTC.

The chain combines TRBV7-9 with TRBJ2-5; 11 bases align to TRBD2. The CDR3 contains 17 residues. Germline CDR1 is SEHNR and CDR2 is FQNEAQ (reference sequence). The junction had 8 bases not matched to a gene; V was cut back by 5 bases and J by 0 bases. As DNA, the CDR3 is TGTGCCAGCAGCCGCGGACTAGCGGGCCAAGACCAAGAGACCCAGTACTTC. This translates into CASSRGLAGQDQETQYF.

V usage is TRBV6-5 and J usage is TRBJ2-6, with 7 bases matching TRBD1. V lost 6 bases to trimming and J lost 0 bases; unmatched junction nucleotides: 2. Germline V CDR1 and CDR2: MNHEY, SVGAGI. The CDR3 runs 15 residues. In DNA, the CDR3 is TGTGCCAGCAGGTCAGGGGGCTCTGGGGCCAACGTCCTGACTTTC. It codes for CASRSGGSGANVLTF.

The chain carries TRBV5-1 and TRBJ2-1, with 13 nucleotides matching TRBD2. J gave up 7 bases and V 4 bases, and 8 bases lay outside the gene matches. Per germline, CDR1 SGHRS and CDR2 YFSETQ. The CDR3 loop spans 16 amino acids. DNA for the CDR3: TGCGCCAGCAGCCCCCGGACTAGCGGGAGCGGTAATGAGCAGTTCTTC. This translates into CASSPRTSGSGNEQFF.

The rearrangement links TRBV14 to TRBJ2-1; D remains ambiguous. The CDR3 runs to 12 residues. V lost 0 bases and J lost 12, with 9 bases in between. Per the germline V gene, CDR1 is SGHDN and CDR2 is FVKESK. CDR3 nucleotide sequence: TGTGCCAGCAGCCAAGAGGCCAGAGGGCAGTTCTTC. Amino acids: CASSQEARGQFF.